The present T cell receptor (beta chain) was sequenced within a study of T-cell memory formation after mild COVID-19. This clonotype was observed a few times. What it binds is unknown. TCRdb called the 5' RACE reads again in MiXCR, with one record for every CDR3 protein. The data contain some 260,000 distinct CDR3 sequences, 16% of them singletons. General observations from the study: Clones that contracted clustered mainly in CM and EM if CD4+ and in EMRA if CD8+.

This TCR was recovered from a man between 18 and 29 years old who had mild COVID-19 (a few samples of this study predate the infection). Cell type and time point are not known. Material for sequencing was PBMCs or a T cell subset sorted from them (not recorded which).

CDR3 sequence: CASRRQGLRSSYNEQFF. CDR3 bases: TGTGCCAGCAGGCGACAGGGTTTAAGGAGCTCCTACAATGAGCAGTTCTTC. The chain recombines TRBV6-2 or TRBV6-3 with TRBJ2-1; 7 nucleotides agree with TRBD1. Germline V CDR1 and CDR2: MNHEY, SVGEGT. The CDR3 spans 17 residues. Trimming removed 6 bases from V and 0 bases from J; junction bases left unmatched: 11.